This TCR beta chain is from a study of cytomegalovirus exposure and HLA in healthy donors. In the study overall: Early released data had tens of millions of unique TCRs, all coming from HLA-typed donors.

This clone was observed a single time. The PCR contained 60 Vbeta and 13 Jbeta primers. Measured with immunoSEQ multiplex PCR; TCRdb has only the in-frame clones, and not every one. The sample holds approximately 97,000 clones, 79% seen once. In germline, CDR1 is SGHNT, CDR2 YYREEE (reference sequence). Trimming left V 1 base short and J 7 bases short, with 12 bases between. This CDR3 has 15 amino acids. The source of this sequence is a male donor in good health and CMV-seropositive. V is TRBV5-4 and J is TRBJ1-6; a possible D gene is TRBD1 (5 bases). The material sequenced was PBMCs. The CDR3 DNA sequence: TGTGCCAGCAGCTTGATTGGGGGGAAGAATTCACCCCTCCACTTT. This encodes CASSLIGGKNSPLHF.